This record covers a single TCR beta chain. This sample is part of a study of blood T cell repertoires in COVID-19. Profiling relied on immunoSEQ multiplex PCR, and the TCRdb table lists in-frame clones only, not all of them. This table has more than 200,000 clones, 82% appearing once. CDR3 length equals 14 residues. Germline values: CDR1 ENHRY, CDR2 SYGVKD. Trimming took off 2 bases at V and 2 bases at J, with 9 bases between the two ends. The sample consisted of peripheral blood. The chain combines TRBV10-3 with TRBJ1-2, with D perhaps TRBD1 (5 bases). This clonotype was sampled from a woman older than 75 with active or convalescent COVID-19. In DNA form, the CDR3 reads TGTGCCATCAGTGAGGGACACCTCAACTATGGCTACACCTTC. This encodes CAISEGHLNYGYTF.